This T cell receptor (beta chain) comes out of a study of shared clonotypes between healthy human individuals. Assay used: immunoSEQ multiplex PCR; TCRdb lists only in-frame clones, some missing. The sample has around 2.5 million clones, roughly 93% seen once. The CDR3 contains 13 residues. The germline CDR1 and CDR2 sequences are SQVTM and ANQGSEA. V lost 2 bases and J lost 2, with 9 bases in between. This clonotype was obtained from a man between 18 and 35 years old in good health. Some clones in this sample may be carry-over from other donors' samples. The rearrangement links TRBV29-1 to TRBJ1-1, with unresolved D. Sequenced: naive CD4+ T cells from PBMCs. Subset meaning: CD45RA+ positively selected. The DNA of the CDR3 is TGCAGCGTTGAAACTTCTGCCAACACTGAAGCTTTCTTT. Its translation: CSVETSANTEAFF.